The clone carrying this T cell receptor beta chain appeared a few times. Trimming removed 6 bases from V and 3 bases from J, with 18 bases in between. Germline-derived CDR1 and CDR2 are DFQATT and SNEGSKA (reference sequence). The CDR3 runs 14 residues. TCRdb used MiXCR to reprocess the RT-PCR reads, holding one entry per CDR3 protein. Of about half a million distinct CDR3 sequences listed, approximately 10% are singletons. This record comes from a study of response to subunit inactivated influenza vaccine. V gene TRBV20-1 combines with J gene TRBJ2-7; the D gene is possibly TRBD2 (6 bases). Sample: PBMCs from blood, taken roughly 48 days after vaccination. The source is a man in his fifties or sixties who received an inactivated influenza vaccine. CDR3 DNA sequence: TGCAGTGCCCAACCCGTCGGGAGCCTCTACGAGCAGTACTTC. Amino acid sequence: CSAQPVGSLYEQYF.